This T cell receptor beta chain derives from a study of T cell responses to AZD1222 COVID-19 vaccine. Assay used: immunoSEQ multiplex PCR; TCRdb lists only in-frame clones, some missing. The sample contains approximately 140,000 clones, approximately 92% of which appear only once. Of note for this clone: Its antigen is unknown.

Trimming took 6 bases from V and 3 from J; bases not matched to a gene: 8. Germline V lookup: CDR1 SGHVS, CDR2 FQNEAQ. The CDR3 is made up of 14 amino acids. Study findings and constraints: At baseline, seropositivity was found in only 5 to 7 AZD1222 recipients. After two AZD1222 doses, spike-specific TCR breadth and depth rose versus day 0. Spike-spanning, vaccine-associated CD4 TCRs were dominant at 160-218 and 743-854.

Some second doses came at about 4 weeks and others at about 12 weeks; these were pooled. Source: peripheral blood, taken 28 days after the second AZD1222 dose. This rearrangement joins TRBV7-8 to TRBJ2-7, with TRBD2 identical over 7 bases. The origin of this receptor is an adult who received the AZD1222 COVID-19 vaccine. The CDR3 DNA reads TGTGCCAGCAGTTTCTCCCCGGGGGGCTACGAGCAGTACTTC. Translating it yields CASSFSPGGYEQYF.